One and the same sample provided the 2 T cell receptor beta chains below, sequenced in a study of control samples from healthy donors and cancer patients. Assay: immunoSEQ multiplex PCR; the TCRdb copy retains only in-frame clones and omits some. The sample records about 89,000 clones, roughly 86% being singletons. The sequenced sample was blood. These receptors were obtained from a man younger than 40 in good health.

The rearrangement joins TRBV11-2 to TRBJ2-5; D call uncertain. Trimming stripped 5 bases from V and 5 bases from J, with 9 bases between. CDR3 length: 12 residues. CDR1 is SGHAT and CDR2 is FQNNGV in the germline V gene. CDR3 region: CASSPRLETQYF. CDR3 sequence (DNA): TGTGCCAGCAGCCCTAGGTTGGAGACCCAGTACTTC.

The genes are TRBV4-2 and TRBJ2-3, with 7 positions matching TRBD2. From germline, CDR1 is LGHNA and CDR2 YNFKEQ. The CDR3 totals 15 residues. Trimming took 0 bases from V and 2 from J; bases not matched to a gene: 2. The CDR3 sequence: CASSQERGTTDTQYF. The CDR3 bases are TGTGCCAGCAGCCAAGAGCGGGGGACCACAGATACGCAGTATTTT.